This T cell receptor (beta chain) was retrieved from a study of blood T cell repertoires in COVID-19. Study-wide background: The samples span acute and convalescent COVID-19 from the United States, Italy and Spain. From T cells, B-cell-depleted T cells, or PBMCs came the material, which was cDNA or gDNA.

The CDR3 has 17 amino acids. CDR1 is SGHRS, CDR2 YFSETQ, per germline. V gave up 0 bases and J gave up 0 bases, with 13 bases separating them. Original methodology: Amplification with reference gene primers provided the estimates of nucleated cell counts. The method was immunoSEQ multiplex PCR; TCRdb's version includes in-frame clones alone and lacks a portion of them. V, J and clone size derive from that table, while D and trimming were established from the DNA sequence. Seen here are some 150,000 clones, about 83% observed once, and the top ten hold over 8.5%. This clonotype was obtained from a woman aged 50 to 60 with active or convalescent COVID-19. This rearrangement joins TRBV5-1 to TRBJ1-3; D is unclear. Sequencing was done on a sample of peripheral blood. CDR3 nucleotides: TGCGCCAGCAGCTTGGCTCCCCCGGGAATCTCTGGAAACACCATATATTTT. Translation: CASSLAPPGISGNTIYF. Using reference TRBV5-1 and TRBJ1-3 for the parts outside the CDR3, the full variable domain is KAGVTQTPRYLIKTRGQQVTLSCSPISGHRSVSWYQQTPGQGLQFLFEYFSETQRNKGNFPGRFSGRQFSNSRSEMNVSTLELGDSALYLCASSLAPPGISGNTIYFGEGSWLTVV.